Sequencing of this T cell receptor beta chain was carried out in a study of shared clonotypes between healthy human individuals. Of note for this clone: Its antigen is unidentified.

Profiled with immunoSEQ multiplex PCR; TCRdb holds only in-frame clones, not every one. The table records roughly 2,300,000 clones, 85% to 95% of them present only once. Study results and limitations: For naive CD4 cells, 5% to 6.5% of clonotypes were shared across a few donors. Specimens sampled were limited to blood, with tissue repertoires likely differing.

Germline CDR1 SGHVS, CDR2 FQNEAQ. There are 15 residues in the CDR3. Trimming stripped 5 bases from V and 7 bases from J, with 19 bases between. This TCR derives from a man between 18 and 29 years old in good health. Some clones in this sample may be carry-over from other donors' samples. Specimen: naive CD4+ T cells from PBMCs. Sample subset: CD45RA+ positively selected. The chain couples TRBV7-8 to TRBJ2-3, with D possibly TRBD2 on 6 matching bases. The CDR3 DNA sequence: TGTGCCAGCAGCCGTGGGGGACTGGACGGGCATACGCAGTATTTT. It codes for CASSRGGLDGHTQYF.